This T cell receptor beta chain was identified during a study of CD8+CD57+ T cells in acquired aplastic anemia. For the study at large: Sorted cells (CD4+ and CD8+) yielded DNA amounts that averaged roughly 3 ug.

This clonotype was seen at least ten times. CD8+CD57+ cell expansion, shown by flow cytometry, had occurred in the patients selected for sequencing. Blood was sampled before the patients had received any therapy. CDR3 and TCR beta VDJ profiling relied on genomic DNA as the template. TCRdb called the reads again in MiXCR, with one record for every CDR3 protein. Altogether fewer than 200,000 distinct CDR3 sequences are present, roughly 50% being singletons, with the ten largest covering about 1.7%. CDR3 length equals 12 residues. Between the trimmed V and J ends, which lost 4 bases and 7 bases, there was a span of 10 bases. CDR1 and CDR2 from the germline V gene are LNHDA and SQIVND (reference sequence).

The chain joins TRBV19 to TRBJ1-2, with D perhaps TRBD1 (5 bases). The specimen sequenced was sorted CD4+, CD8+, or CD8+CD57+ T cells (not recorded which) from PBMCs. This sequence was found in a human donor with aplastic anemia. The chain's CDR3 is CASSRYRSGYTF. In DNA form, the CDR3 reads TGTGCCAGTAGTAGGTACAGGTCTGGCTACACCTTC. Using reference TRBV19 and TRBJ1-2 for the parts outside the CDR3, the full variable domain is DGGITQSPKYLFRKEGQNVTLSCEQNLNHDAMYWYRQDPGQGLRLIYYSQIVNDFQKGDIAEGYSVSREKKESFPLTVTSAQKNPTAFYLCASSRYRSGYTFGSGTRLTVV.